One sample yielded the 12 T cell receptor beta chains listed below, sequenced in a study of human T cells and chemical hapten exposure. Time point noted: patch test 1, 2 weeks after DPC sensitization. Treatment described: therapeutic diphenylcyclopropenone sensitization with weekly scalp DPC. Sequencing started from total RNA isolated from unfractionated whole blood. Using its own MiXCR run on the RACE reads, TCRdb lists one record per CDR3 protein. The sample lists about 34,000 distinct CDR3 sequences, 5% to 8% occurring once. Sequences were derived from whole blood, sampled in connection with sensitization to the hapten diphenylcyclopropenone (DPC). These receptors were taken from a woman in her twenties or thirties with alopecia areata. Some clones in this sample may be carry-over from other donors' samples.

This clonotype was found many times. CDR3 DNA: TGTGCCAGCGCCCCCGGGACGTCGAATGAAAAACTGTTTTTT. Its translation: CASAPGTSNEKLFF. This sequence joins TRBV2 and TRBJ1-4; maybe TRBD1 (5 bases). The V gene lost 8 bases and the J gene lost 5 bases, with 15 bases spanning the gap. This CDR3 is built from 14 residues. Germline values: CDR1 SNHLY, CDR2 FYNNEI.

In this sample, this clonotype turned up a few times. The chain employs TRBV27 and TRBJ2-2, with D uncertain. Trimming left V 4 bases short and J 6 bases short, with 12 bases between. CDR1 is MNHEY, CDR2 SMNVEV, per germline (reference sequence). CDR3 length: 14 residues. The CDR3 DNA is TGTGCCAGCAGTTCACGAATTCTTTCCGGGGAGCTGTTTTTT. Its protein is CASSSRILSGELFF.

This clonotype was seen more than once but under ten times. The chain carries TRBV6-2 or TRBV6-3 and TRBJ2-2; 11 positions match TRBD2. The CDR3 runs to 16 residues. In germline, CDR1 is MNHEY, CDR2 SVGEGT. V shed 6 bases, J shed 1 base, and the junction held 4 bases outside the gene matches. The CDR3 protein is CASRATSGGNTGELFF. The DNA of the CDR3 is TGTGCCAGCAGAGCCACTAGCGGGGGGAACACCGGGGAGCTGTTTTTT.

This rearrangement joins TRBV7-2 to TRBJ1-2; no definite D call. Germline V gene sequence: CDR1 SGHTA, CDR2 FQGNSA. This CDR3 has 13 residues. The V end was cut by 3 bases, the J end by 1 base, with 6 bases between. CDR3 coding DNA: TGTGCCAGCAGCTTTGGGGTTAACTATGGCTACACCTTC. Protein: CASSFGVNYGYTF.

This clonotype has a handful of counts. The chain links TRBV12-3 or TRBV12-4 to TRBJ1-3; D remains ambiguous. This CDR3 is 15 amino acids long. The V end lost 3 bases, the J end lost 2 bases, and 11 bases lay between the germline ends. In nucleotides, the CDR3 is TGTGCCAGCAGTTTTTATGCGGATGCTGGAAACACCATATATTTT. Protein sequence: CASSFYADAGNTIYF.

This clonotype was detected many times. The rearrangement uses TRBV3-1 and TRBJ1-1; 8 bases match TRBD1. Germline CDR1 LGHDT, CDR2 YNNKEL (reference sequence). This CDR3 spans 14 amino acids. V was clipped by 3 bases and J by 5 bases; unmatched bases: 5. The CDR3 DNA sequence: TGTGCCAGCAGCCACGGGACAGGACGGACTGAAGCTTTCTTT. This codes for CASSHGTGRTEAFF. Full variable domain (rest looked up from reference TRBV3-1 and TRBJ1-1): DTAVSQTPKYLVTQMGNDKSIKCEQNLGHDTMYWYKQDSKKFLKIMFSYNNKELIINETVPNRFSPKSPDKAHLNLHINSLELGDSAVYFCASSHGTGRTEAFFGQGTRLTVV.

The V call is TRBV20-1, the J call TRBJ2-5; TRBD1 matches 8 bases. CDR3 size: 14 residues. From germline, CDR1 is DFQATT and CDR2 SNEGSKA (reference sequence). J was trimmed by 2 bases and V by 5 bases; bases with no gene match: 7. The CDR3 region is CSAPATGAQETQYF. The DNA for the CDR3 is TGCAGTGCTCCAGCGACAGGGGCACAAGAGACCCAGTACTTC.

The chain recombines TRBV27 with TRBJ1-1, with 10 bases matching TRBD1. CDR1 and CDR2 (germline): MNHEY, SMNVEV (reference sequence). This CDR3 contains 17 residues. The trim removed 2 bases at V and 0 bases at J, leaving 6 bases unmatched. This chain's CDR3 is CASSLLRGTGVNTEAFF. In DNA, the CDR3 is TGTGCCAGCAGTTTACTCCGCGGGACAGGGGTGAACACTGAAGCTTTCTTT.

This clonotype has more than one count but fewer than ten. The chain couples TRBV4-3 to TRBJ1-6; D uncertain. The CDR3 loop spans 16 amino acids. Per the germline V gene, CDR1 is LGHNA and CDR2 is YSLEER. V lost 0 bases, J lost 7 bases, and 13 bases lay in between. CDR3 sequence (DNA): TGCGCCAGCAGCCAAGACCCCCGGAGGTGGAATTCACCCCTCCACTTT. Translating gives CASSQDPRRWNSPLHF.

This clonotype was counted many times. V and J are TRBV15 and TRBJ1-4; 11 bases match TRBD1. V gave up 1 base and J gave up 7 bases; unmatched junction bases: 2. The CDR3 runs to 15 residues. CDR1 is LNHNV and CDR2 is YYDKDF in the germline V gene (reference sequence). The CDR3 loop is CATSRAGTGGEKLFF. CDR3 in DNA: TGTGCCACCAGCAGAGCCGGGACAGGGGGTGAAAAACTGTTTTTT.

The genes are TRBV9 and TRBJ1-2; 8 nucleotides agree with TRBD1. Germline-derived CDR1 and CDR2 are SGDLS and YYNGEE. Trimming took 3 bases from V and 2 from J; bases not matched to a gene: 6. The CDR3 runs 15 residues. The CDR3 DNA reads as TGTGCCAGCAGCGCCAGGACAGGGTCAAACTATGGCTACACCTTC. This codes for CASSARTGSNYGYTF.

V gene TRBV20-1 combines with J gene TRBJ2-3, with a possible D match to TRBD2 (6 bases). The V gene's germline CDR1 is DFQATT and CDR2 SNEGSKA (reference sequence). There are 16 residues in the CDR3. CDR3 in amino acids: CSSLNSGRFSTDTQYF. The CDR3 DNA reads TGCAGCTCGCTCAATAGCGGCCGTTTTAGCACAGATACGCAGTATTTT.